This record looks at one T cell receptor beta chain sequence and its context. The sample is drawn from a study of shared clonotypes between healthy human individuals. Assay: immunoSEQ multiplex PCR; the TCRdb copy retains only in-frame clones and omits some. The sample yields some 630,000 clones, about two thirds seen once. V lost 1 base, J lost 3 bases, and 10 bases lay in between. Germline V lookup: CDR1 LNHDA, CDR2 SQIVND (reference sequence). This CDR3 is 14 amino acids long. The sequencing sample was made of memory CD4+ T cells sorted from blood. Subset defined: CD45RA-negative fraction. The TCR sequence derives from a woman in her thirties in good health. The chain carries TRBV19 and TRBJ2-7; D is possibly TRBD2 (6 bases). CDR3 bases: TGTGCCAGTAGTATAGTTCTGACTAGCTACGAGCAGTACTTC. As protein: CASSIVLTSYEQYF. Full variable domain (missing parts from reference TRBV19 and TRBJ2-7): DGGITQSPKYLFRKEGQNVTLSCEQNLNHDAMYWYRQDPGQGLRLIYYSQIVNDFQKGDIAEGYSVSREKKESFPLTVTSAQKNPTAFYLCASSIVLTSYEQYFGPGTRLTVT.